The entry below describes one TCR beta chain. There is no known antigen for this receptor. No base-level quality is on record; no much larger clone is a single base apart. The germline V gene (reference sequence) yields GTSNPN for CDR1 and SVGIG for CDR2. The CDR3, from cysteine to phenylalanine, totals 13 residues. Of the read, only the CDR3 DNA is kept; its 39 bases are in frame from base 1. After removal of 0 bases from V and 9 bases from J, the junction retains 4 bases not matched to a gene. The method behind the library was the immunoSEQ multiplex PCR assay. The clones in this table, taken by TCRdb from immuneACCESS, are in-frame only. Not every clone is retained; where verified, under half of the shortfall comes from an unresolved V gene, and the cause of the rest is unknown. In this sample the table shows around 57,000 clones, roughly nine tenths of which occur a single time. Clones ranked in the top ten supply about 2.3% of the sample.

The sample originates from a study of T cell changes during pregnancy in multiple sclerosis (dated by TCRdb to between 2018 and 2021). A note on the overall study: The study looked at changes in the T cell repertoire across pregnancy in women with multiple sclerosis.

The sequence was collected from a female donor with multiple sclerosis, enrolled in a pregnancy study. Sample: peripheral blood, taken in the first trimester of pregnancy. The rearranged segments are TRBV30 and TRBJ2-1, with 8 bases matching TRBD2. The bases read TGTGCCTGGAGTGTCGAAGCGGGAGCTGAGCAGTTCTTC. It specifies CAWSVEAGAEQFF.